This T cell receptor (delta chain) was documented in a study of gamma-delta chains in newborns, infants, children. For the study at large: Polyclonal expansion of innate γδ T cells after birth follows microbial exposure.

TCRdb applied CATT to the reads for clone calling. The sample includes roughly 11,000 delta-chain clones, approximately 9.7% of them seen just once. J was trimmed by 3 bases and V by 0 bases; bases with no gene match: 9. CDR1 is GEAIGNYY, CDR2 EKD, per germline. The CDR3 extends over 16 amino acids. The sequence was collected from a child who was a newborn, infant or young child, either healthy, febrile or measles-vaccinated (not recorded which). The specimen sequenced was blood. The J gene is TRDJ1, the V gene TRDV2; 7 bases align to TRDD2. In DNA form, the CDR3 reads TGTGCCTGTGACACCGTTCCTACTTCGGACCCCGATAAACTCATCTTT. It encodes CACDTVPTSDPDKLIF.